This T cell receptor (beta chain) came from a study of CD8 T cells in Susac syndrome. RNA amounts of 0.5 to 1 ug underwent reverse transcription with random hexamers. TCR beta CDR3 was amplified by immunoSEQ multiplex PCR. This amplification extended across 54 Vbeta and 13 Jbeta segments. TCRdb processed the immunoSEQ multiplex PCR reads anew with MiXCR; each CDR3 protein has one entry. The sample comprises about 150,000 distinct CDR3 sequences, over 85% of which are singletons, and roughly 0.21% rests with the top ten. Sequencing of TCR beta covered CD8+ and CD4+ T cells obtained from blood. The multiple sclerosis controls comprised treatment-naive patients whose relapsing-remitting disease was stable or active. TEMRA cells were enriched by FACS, while CD8+ and CD4+ T cells were obtained through a negative isolation that was performed magnetically. There are 14 residues in the CDR3. Germline CDR1 MNHEY, CDR2 SMNVEV (reference sequence). The ends lost 9 bases at V and 5 bases at J; junction bases unmatched: 11.

This sequence joins TRBV27 and TRBJ2-3; 7 nucleotides align to TRBD2. The specimen sequenced was CD8+ T cells from PBMCs. The receptor was derived from a human donor with multiple sclerosis. This CDR3 is CASGLGVSRDTQYF. CDR3 nucleotide sequence: TGTGCCAGTGGACTAGGTGTGTCGAGAGATACGCAGTATTTT.